This TCR beta chain was retrieved from a study of blood T cell repertoires in COVID-19. On the study more broadly: The United States, Italy and Spain supplied acute and convalescent COVID-19 samples. In each case, the material was cDNA or gDNA derived from T cells, B-cell-depleted T cells, or PBMCs.

As originally analysed: Reference gene primer amplification yielded estimated nucleated cell counts. The repertoire was sequenced with immunoSEQ multiplex PCR; TCRdb's copy has only in-frame clones and lacks some. V and J calls and clone size come straight from that table; D and trimming were deduced from the DNA. Counted here are approximately 140,000 clones, about nine tenths occurring once; the ten biggest clones make up more than 9%. This CDR3 contains 13 residues. V was trimmed by 1 base and J by 5 bases, leaving 8 bases between them. Looked up from germline, CDR1 is SGHAT and CDR2 is FQNNGV. The chain combines TRBV11-2 with TRBJ1-2; tentative D call: TRBD1 (6 bases). The sequence derives from a man in his fifties with active or convalescent COVID-19. Sequenced sample: peripheral blood. The CDR3 DNA follows: TGTGCCAGCAGCTTAGGGACAGCGTATGGCTACACCTTC. Translating it yields CASSLGTAYGYTF.